Listed below are T cell receptor beta chains from one sample, sequenced in a study of blood T cells in healthy people across ages. TCRdb independently ran MiXCR on the 5' RACE reads; one entry per CDR3 protein. The table shows around 990,000 distinct CDR3 sequences, with more than 30% occurring only once. The material sequenced was blood. These receptors were taken from a man aged 18 to 30 in good health. Each CDR3 is given with its conserved first and last residue. D genes are given only for firm matches. Clone size, where shown, is once, few, many, or a class for clones that have expanded.

>TRBJ2-3|few|.|TRBV18
CASSARTESTDTQYF
TGTGCCAGCTCAGCCCGGACAGAAAGCACAGATACGCAGTATTTT
>TRBJ1-4|.|.|TRBV12-3/TRBV12-4
CASSMYNEKLFF
TGTGCCAGCAGCATGTATAATGAAAAACTGTTTTTT
>TRBJ2-6|.|.|TRBV29-1
CSVKDYRTGANVLTF
TGCAGCGTTAAGGACTACCGAACTGGGGCCAACGTCCTGACTTTC
>TRBJ1-6|.|TRBD1|TRBV27
CASSPLWGQRNSPLHF
TGTGCCAGCAGTCCCCTTTGGGGACAGAGAAATTCACCCCTCCACTTT
>TRBJ1-3|.|.|TRBV11-1
CASSLPGNTIYF
TGTGCCAGCAGCTTACCTGGAAACACCATATATTTT
>TRBJ2-1|.|.|TRBV7-2
CASAGGGAPLLYNEQFF
TGTGCCAGCGCTGGAGGAGGGGCTCCCTTACTCTACAATGAGCAGTTCTTC
>TRBJ1-4|few|.|TRBV4-2
CASSQDRRQVPEKLFF
TGTGCCAGCAGCCAAGATAGACGACAGGTCCCCGAAAAACTGTTTTTT
>TRBJ2-5|.|TRBD2|TRBV7-9
CASSLALAGGSMAETQYF
TGTGCCAGCAGCTTAGCGCTAGCGGGGGGCTCAATGGCGGAGACCCAGTACTTC
>TRBJ2-7|.|TRBD1|TRBV6-5
CASIGDPGQGHEQYF
TGTGCCAGCATAGGGGATCCGGGACAGGGGCACGAGCAGTACTTC
>TRBJ1-6|.|.|TRBV9
CASSLTSFSHNSPLHF
TGTGCCAGCAGCCTCACAAGTTTCTCCCATAATTCACCCCTCCACTTT
>TRBJ2-1|.|.|TRBV3-1
CASSQGSVTNEQFF
TGTGCCAGCAGCCAAGGGTCGGTTACCAATGAGCAGTTCTTC
>TRBJ1-2|.|.|TRBV5-6
CASSPTSLRGYGYTF
TGTGCCAGCAGCCCAACCTCCCTTCGAGGCTATGGCTACACCTTC
>TRBJ1-1|.|TRBD1|TRBV29-1
CSVQGGRGTEAFF
TGCAGCGTCCAAGGGGGCAGGGGCACTGAAGCTTTCTTT
>TRBJ1-5|few|TRBD1|TRBV20-1
CSAQTGTGGNQPQHF
TGCAGTGCTCAAACCGGGACAGGGGGCAATCAGCCCCAGCATTTT
>TRBJ2-4|few|.|TRBV20-1
CSAQAGLEQYF
TGCAGTGCACAAGCAGGGTTGGAGCAGTACTTC
>TRBJ2-1|few|TRBD2|TRBV9
CASSVGTSGAGNEQFF
TGTGCCAGCAGCGTAGGGACTAGCGGGGCGGGAAATGAGCAGTTCTTC
>TRBJ1-6|once|.|TRBV6-5
CASSRQENNSPPHF
TGTGCCAGCAGTAGACAGGAGAATAATTCACCCCCCCACTTT
>TRBJ2-1|many|TRBD2|TRBV6-2/TRBV6-3
CASSSPTSKGSEQFF
TGTGCCAGCAGTTCCCCGACTAGCAAAGGGAGTGAGCAGTTCTTC
>TRBJ1-6|few|.|TRBV28
CASSLPDLPAPLHF
TGTGCCAGCAGTTTACCGGACTTACCAGCACCCCTCCACTTT
>TRBJ2-1|.|.|TRBV7-9
CASSLVLPGNEQFF
TGTGCCAGCAGCTTAGTTCTCCCGGGCAATGAGCAGTTCTTC
>TRBJ2-7|few|.|TRBV20-1
CSARDHPEESEQYF
TGCAGTGCTAGAGATCACCCGGAGGAGAGTGAGCAGTACTTC
>TRBJ2-7|few|.|TRBV12-5
CAGTDSYFYNEQYF
TGTGCCGGCACCGATTCCTATTTTTACAATGAGCAGTACTTC
>TRBJ2-1|.|TRBD2|TRBV20-1
CSARPGGSSYNEQFF
TGCAGTGCTAGGCCGGGGGGGAGCTCCTACAATGAGCAGTTCTTC
>TRBJ1-1|few|.|TRBV7-2
CASSLMGGALYTEAFF
TGTGCCAGCAGCTTAATGGGGGGCGCATTGTACACTGAAGCTTTCTTT